This record covers a single T cell receptor beta chain. Its antigen remains unknown. This specimen belongs to a study of shared clonotypes between healthy human individuals. Broader study findings: Compared with memory subsets, naive subsets generally had larger estimated richness. Several donors held about 5% of naive CD4 clonotypes in common.

Here immunoSEQ multiplex PCR was the method, and the copy in TCRdb shows in-frame clones only, minus some. This table has about 1.5 million clones, approximately 97% appearing once. The source material was naive CD4+ T cells sorted from blood. Subset in this sample: CD45RA+ positively selected. This clonotype was sampled from a man aged 25 to 45 in good health.

The CDR3 is CASSLAGPGVGYTF. The CDR3 region has the DNA TGTGCCAGCAGCTTAGCGGGCCCGGGGGTCGGCTACACCTTC. V is TRBV11-2 and J is TRBJ1-2; a weak D match, TRBD1 (5 bases). The V end was cut by 1 base, the J end by 8 bases, with 14 bases between. The germline CDR1 and CDR2 sequences are SGHAT and FQNNGV. The CDR3 length is 14 residues.